The rows below give T cell receptor beta chains drawn from one sample of a study of technical replicates of blood from several donors. Sequenced by immunoSEQ multiplex PCR; TCRdb stores in-frame clones only, minus some. The sample holds about 60,000 clones; more than 75% are singletons and the top ten take roughly 5%. The sequenced sample was PBMCs. The receptors come from a human donor in good health. Some clones in this sample may be carry-over from other donors' samples. CDR3s include the opening cysteine and the closing phenylalanine or tryptophan.

>TRBJ2-7|TRBV6-6
CASSYSIEGRGYEQYF
>TRBJ1-2|TRBV4-3
CASSQGYREGGYTF
>TRBJ2-5|TRBV25-1
CASSEYRGGRETQYF
>TRBJ1-1|TRBV4-3
CASSQVTGTGHMVF
>TRBJ2-6|TRBV15
CATSRGTGNSGANVLTF
>TRBJ1-6|TRBV4-1
CASSQAEQGNSPLHF
>TRBJ2-1|TRBV19
CASSRVGSSLSYNEQFF
>TRBJ1-4|TRBV2
CASRFSSTNEKLFF
>TRBJ2-2|TRBV7-2
CASSLAGGYTGELFF
>TRBJ2-4|TRBV5-6
CASSLGGVQYF